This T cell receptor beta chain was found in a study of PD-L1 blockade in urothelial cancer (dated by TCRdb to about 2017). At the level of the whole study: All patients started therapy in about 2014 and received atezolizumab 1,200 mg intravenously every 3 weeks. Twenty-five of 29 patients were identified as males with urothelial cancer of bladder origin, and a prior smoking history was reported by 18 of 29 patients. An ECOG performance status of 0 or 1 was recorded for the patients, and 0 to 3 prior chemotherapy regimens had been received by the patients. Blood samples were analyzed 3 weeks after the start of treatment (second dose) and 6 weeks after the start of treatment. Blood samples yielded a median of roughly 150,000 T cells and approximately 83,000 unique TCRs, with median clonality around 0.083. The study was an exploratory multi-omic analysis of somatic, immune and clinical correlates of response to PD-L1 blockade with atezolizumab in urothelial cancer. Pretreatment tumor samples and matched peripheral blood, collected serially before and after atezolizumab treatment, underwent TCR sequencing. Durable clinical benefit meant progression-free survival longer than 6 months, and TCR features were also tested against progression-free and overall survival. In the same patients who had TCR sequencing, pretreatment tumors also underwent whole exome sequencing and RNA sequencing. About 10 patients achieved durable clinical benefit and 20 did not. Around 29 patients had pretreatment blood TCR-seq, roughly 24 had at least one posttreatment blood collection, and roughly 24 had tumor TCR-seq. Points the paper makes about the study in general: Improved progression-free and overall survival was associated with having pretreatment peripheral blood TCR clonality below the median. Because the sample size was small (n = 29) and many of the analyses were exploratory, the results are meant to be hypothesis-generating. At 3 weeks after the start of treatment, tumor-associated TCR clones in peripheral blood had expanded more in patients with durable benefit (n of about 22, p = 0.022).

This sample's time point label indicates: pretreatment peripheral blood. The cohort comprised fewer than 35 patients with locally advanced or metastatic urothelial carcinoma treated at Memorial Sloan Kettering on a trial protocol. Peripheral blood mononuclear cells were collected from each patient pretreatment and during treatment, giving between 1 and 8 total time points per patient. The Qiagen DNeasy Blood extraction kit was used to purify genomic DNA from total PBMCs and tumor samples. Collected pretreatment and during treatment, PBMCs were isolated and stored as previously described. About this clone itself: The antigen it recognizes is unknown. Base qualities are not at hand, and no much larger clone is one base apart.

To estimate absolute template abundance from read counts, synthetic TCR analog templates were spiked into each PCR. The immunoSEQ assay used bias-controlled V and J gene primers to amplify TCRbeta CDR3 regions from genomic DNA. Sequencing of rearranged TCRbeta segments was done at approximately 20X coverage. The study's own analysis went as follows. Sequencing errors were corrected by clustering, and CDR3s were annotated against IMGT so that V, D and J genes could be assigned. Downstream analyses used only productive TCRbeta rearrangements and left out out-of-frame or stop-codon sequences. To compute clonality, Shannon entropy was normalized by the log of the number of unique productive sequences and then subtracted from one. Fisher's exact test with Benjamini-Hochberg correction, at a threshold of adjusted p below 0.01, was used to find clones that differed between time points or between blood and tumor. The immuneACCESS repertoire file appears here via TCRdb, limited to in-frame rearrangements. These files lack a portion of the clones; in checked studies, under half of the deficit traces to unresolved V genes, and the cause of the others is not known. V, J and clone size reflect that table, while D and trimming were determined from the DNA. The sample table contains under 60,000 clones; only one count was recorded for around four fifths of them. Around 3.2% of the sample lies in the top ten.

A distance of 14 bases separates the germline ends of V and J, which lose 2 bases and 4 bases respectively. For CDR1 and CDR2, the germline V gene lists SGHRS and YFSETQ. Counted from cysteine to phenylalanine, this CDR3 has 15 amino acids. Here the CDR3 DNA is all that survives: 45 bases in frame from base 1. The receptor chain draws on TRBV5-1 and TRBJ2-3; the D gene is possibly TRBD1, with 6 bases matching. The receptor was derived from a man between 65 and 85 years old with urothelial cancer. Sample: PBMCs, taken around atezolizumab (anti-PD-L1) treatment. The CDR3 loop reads CASSFAGVEADTQYF. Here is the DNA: TGCGCCAGCAGCTTTGCAGGGGTGGAAGCAGATACGCAGTATTTT.